These 28 T cell receptor beta chains originate from one sample sequenced in a study of T cell clonotyping in hematopoietic cell transplantation. Profiled with immunoSEQ multiplex PCR; TCRdb holds only in-frame clones, not every one. The sample records fewer than 3,500 clones, around 90% being singletons. The material was PBMCs, obtained at the time of graft-versus-host disease after allogeneic stem cell transplant. Receptors originate from a male patient aged 55 to 70 who had an allogeneic stem cell transplant from a related donor, so the T cells may come from the graft donor. Some clones in this sample may be carry-over from other donors' samples.

In its sample, this clone was seen once. In the same sample, other DNA sequences code for this CDR3. V usage is TRBV7-9 and J usage is TRBJ2-2; no clear D. The germline V gene has CDR1 SEHNR and CDR2 FQNEAQ (reference sequence). This CDR3 comprises 14 residues. Deletions cut 2 bases from V and 0 bases from J, with 4 bases between. CDR3 protein: CASSLNPNTGELFF. DNA of the CDR3: TGTGCCAGCAGCTTAAATCCGAACACCGGGGAGCTGTTTTTT.

This sequence joins TRBV11-1 and TRBJ1-3; D gene ambiguous. The V end was cut by 5 bases, the J end by 0 bases, with 2 bases between. This CDR3 comprises 12 residues. Per the germline V gene, CDR1 is SGHAT and CDR2 is FQDESV (reference sequence). DNA for the CDR3: TGTGCCAGCAGCCTCTCTGGAAACACCATATATTTT. It is translated as CASSLSGNTIYF.

The rearrangement uses TRBV6-1 and TRBJ1-5, with D tentatively TRBD1 (5 bases). V lost 3 bases to trimming and J lost 8 bases, with 14 bases between them. CDR1 and CDR2 (germline): MNHNS, SASEGT. This CDR3 comprises 14 residues. As DNA, the CDR3 is TGTGCCAGCAGTGAGGGGGACTGGGACGAGCCCCAGCATTTT. This sequence encodes CASSEGDWDEPQHF.

The chain employs TRBV6-1 and TRBJ1-4; no clear D gene. V was shortened by 4 bases and J by 12 bases, with 18 bases between the two germline ends. The CDR3 totals 14 residues. Germline V lookup: CDR1 MNHNS, CDR2 SASEGT. The CDR3 DNA reads as TGTGCCAGCAGTGGGGATCGAAGTTCTGTGGAACTGTTTTTT. Translated: CASSGDRSSVELFF.

CDR3 nucleotides: TGTGCCTGGAGTGCAGGTTTTGGAAACACCATATATTTT. The encoded protein is CAWSAGFGNTIYF. The J gene is TRBJ1-3, the V gene TRBV30; D is ambiguous. The CDR3 has 13 amino acids. The V gene lost 1 base and the J gene lost 3 bases, with 7 bases spanning the gap. Germline V gene lookup returns CDR1 GTSNPN and CDR2 SVGIG (reference sequence).

The gene calls are TRBV5-4 and TRBJ2-5; no definite D call. Germline assignment: CDR1 SGHNT and CDR2 YYREEE (reference sequence). Trimming shortened V by 0 bases and J by 4 bases, and 7 bases separated the two germline ends. This CDR3 is 13 amino acids long. The CDR3 spells CASSLVQGETQYF. In nucleotides, the CDR3 is TGTGCCAGCAGCTTGGTACAAGGAGAGACCCAGTACTTC.

The chain combines TRBV4-2 with TRBJ2-2; D is possibly TRBD2 (6 bases). CDR3 size: 15 residues. The germline V and J ends were trimmed by 4 bases and 4 bases, with 13 bases remaining between them. Per germline, CDR1 LGHNA and CDR2 YNFKEQ. CDR3 nucleotide sequence: TGTGCCAGCAGCCCCAATGGCGGGGCCACCGGGGAGCTGTTTTTT. Translated: CASSPNGGATGELFF.

This clone was counted a single time. This sequence joins TRBV5-1 and TRBJ2-7; 7 bases match TRBD2. Per the germline V gene, CDR1 is SGHRS and CDR2 is YFSETQ. The CDR3 has 14 amino acids. V lost 5 bases, J lost 3 bases, and 8 bases stayed unmatched. The CDR3 loop is CASSNWGGDYEQYF. The CDR3 nucleotides are TGCGCCAGCAGTAACTGGGGGGGAGACTACGAGCAGTACTTC.

This clone was found a few times. The gene calls are TRBV5-8 and TRBJ1-2, with D possibly TRBD1 on 5 matching bases. Trimming stripped 0 bases from V and 8 bases from J, with 14 bases between. The CDR3 sequence is 14 residues long. Germline V CDR1 and CDR2: SGHTS, YDEGEE. This CDR3 reads CASSLGGLRVGYTF. CDR3 nucleotide sequence: TGTGCCAGCAGCTTGGGGGGCCTGAGGGTCGGCTACACCTTC.

The J gene is TRBJ1-1, the V gene TRBV29-1; maybe TRBD1 (5 bases). Germline V gene sequence: CDR1 SQVTM, CDR2 ANQGSEA. The CDR3 totals 12 residues. V was trimmed by 7 bases and J by 11 bases, leaving 20 bases between them. The DNA for the CDR3 is TGCAGCGCTAGAGTAGGGTACAAGGGGGCTTTCTTT. Translation: CSARVGYKGAFF.

The genes are TRBV28 and TRBJ1-2; 7 bases match TRBD1. The germline gives CDR1 MDHEN, CDR2 SYDVKM. CDR3 size: 13 residues. V trimming: 8 bases; J trimming: 5 bases; junction bases outside the gene matches: 8. The CDR3 nucleotides are TGTGCCAGCGTCGACAGGGCAACATATGGCTACACCTTC. It specifies CASVDRATYGYTF.

CDR3 sequence: CAWSRLGNYGYTF. CDR3 coding DNA: TGTGCCTGGAGTAGGCTGGGAAATTATGGCTACACCTTC. V gene TRBV30 combines with J gene TRBJ1-2; D call uncertain. The CDR3 sequence is 13 residues long. Germline CDR1 reads GTSNPN; CDR2 reads SVGIG (reference sequence). Deletions cut 2 bases from V and 5 bases from J, with 12 bases between. Drawing the rest from reference TRBV30 and TRBJ1-2, the complete variable domain is SQTIHQWPATLVQPVGSPLSLECTVEGTSNPNLYWYRQAAGRGLQLLFYSVGIGQISSEVPQNLSASRPQDRQFILSSKKLLLSDSGFYLCAWSRLGNYGYTFGSGTRLTVV.

The chain joins TRBV7-2 to TRBJ2-7, with TRBD1 as a possible D gene (5 bases). Trimming removed 5 bases at V and 3 bases at J, with 8 bases between. The germline gives CDR1 SGHTA, CDR2 FQGNSA. The CDR3 is 12 amino acids. The CDR3 here is CASSHDSYEQYF. The DNA of the CDR3 is TGTGCCAGCAGCCATGACAGCTACGAGCAGTACTTC.

V usage is TRBV20-1 and J usage is TRBJ2-1; no definite D call. Germline lookup yields CDR1 DFQATT and CDR2 SNEGSKA (reference sequence). V was clipped by 3 bases and J by 7 bases, with 7 bases between them. The CDR3 is 11 residues long. CDR3 sequence: CSARETNEQFF. The DNA for the CDR3 is TGCAGTGCTAGGGAGACGAATGAGCAGTTCTTC.

This sequence joins TRBV5-6 and TRBJ1-1, with D unclear. The V end lost 4 bases, the J end lost 2 bases, and 15 bases lay between the germline ends. The germline CDR1 and CDR2 sequences are SGHDT and YYEEEE. The CDR3 consists of 15 residues. The DNA for the CDR3 is TGTGCCAGCAGCCACTCCCCGGCAGGAAACACTGAAGCTTTCTTT. It encodes CASSHSPAGNTEAFF.

The V and J genes are TRBV2 and TRBJ2-4; 11 positions agree with TRBD2. CDR1 is SNHLY and CDR2 is FYNNEI in the germline V gene. The CDR3 contains 15 residues. With V trimmed by 5 bases and J by 9 bases, 9 bases remained unmatched. The DNA of the CDR3 is TGTGCCAGCAGTATTAGCGGGGGGGAAGGCTCCATTCAGTACTTC. Its translation: CASSISGGEGSIQYF.

The rearrangement joins TRBV9 to TRBJ1-2, with a tentative D call TRBD1 (5 bases). Trimming stripped 3 bases from V and 3 bases from J, with 12 bases between. This CDR3 comprises 14 residues. Germline assignment: CDR1 SGDLS and CDR2 YYNGEE. CDR3 bases: TGTGCCAGCAGCGGAATCCAGGGAGACTATGGCTACACCTTC. Residues: CASSGIQGDYGYTF.

The J gene is TRBJ1-5, the V gene TRBV10-2; D is perhaps TRBD1 (6 bases). Germline V gene lookup returns CDR1 WSHSY and CDR2 SAAADI. V lost 4 bases to trimming and J lost 6 bases, with 13 bases between them. This CDR3 has 14 amino acids. The CDR3 sequence is CASSVQGRGQPQHF. CDR3 DNA: TGCGCCAGCAGTGTACAGGGAAGGGGTCAGCCCCAGCATTTT.

The gene calls are TRBV2 and TRBJ1-2; the match to TRBD1 covers 7 bases. The CDR3 contains 14 residues. Germline assignment: CDR1 SNHLY and CDR2 FYNNEI. The V segment lost 4 bases and the J segment 6 bases; nucleotides outside the gene matches: 8. This chain's CDR3 is CASSVFGQDDGYTF. The DNA of the CDR3 is TGTGCCAGCAGTGTTTTTGGACAGGACGATGGCTACACCTTC.

The V gene is TRBV5-4, the J gene TRBJ1-1; tentatively, D is TRBD1 (6 bases). The V end was cut by 6 bases, the J end by 6 bases, with 12 bases between. Germline V CDR1 and CDR2: SGHNT, YYREEE (reference sequence). The CDR3 sequence is 12 residues long. The CDR3, as DNA: TGTGCCAGCAAGGGGGGAAGCGCTGAAGCTTTCTTT. Translated, it gives CASKGGSAEAFF.

The chain employs TRBV10-3 and TRBJ2-7; perhaps TRBD2 as D (5 bases). Germline V lookup: CDR1 ENHRY, CDR2 SYGVKD. V was trimmed by 11 bases and J by 3 bases, leaving 14 bases between them. The CDR3 covers 12 residues. CDR3 amino acids: CAGRREGYEQYF. The CDR3 bases are TGTGCCGGGAGAAGGGAAGGCTACGAGCAGTACTTC.

This clone was recorded once. The gene calls are TRBV6-5 and TRBJ2-2, with D unresolved. CDR1 is MNHEY, CDR2 SVGAGI, per germline. Trimming cost V 6 bases and J 8 bases, with 13 bases left between them. The length of the CDR3 is 13 residues. This CDR3 is CASRPQGSGELFF. Here the CDR3 DNA reads TGTGCCAGCAGACCCCAAGGGTCGGGGGAGCTGTTTTTT.

The J gene is TRBJ2-2, the V gene TRBV4-3; D not resolved. V was cut by 2 bases and J by 7 bases, with 11 bases left in between. Germline V lookup: CDR1 LGHNA, CDR2 YSLEER. CDR3 length: 14 residues. The CDR3 loop reads CASSQFFEFGELFF. The CDR3 coding sequence is TGCGCCAGCAGCCAATTTTTCGAGTTCGGGGAGCTGTTTTTT.

The chain carries TRBV7-9 and TRBJ2-1, with 9 bases matching TRBD2. V shed 0 bases and J 7 bases; nucleotides not matched to a gene: 1. The CDR3 length is 14 residues. Germline V gives CDR1 SEHNR, CDR2 FQNEAQ (reference sequence). The CDR3 protein is CASSLASGRNEQFF. In DNA, the CDR3 is TGTGCCAGCAGCTTAGCAAGCGGGAGGAATGAGCAGTTCTTC.

This clone was detected only once. The V call is TRBV7-2, the J call TRBJ2-2; 7 positions match TRBD1. Germline V gives CDR1 SGHTA, CDR2 FQGNSA. This CDR3 spans 15 amino acids. Germline trimming cut 5 bases from V and 1 base from J; bases unmatched to any gene: 4. CDR3 sequence: CASSPRTGNTGELFF. The CDR3 DNA is TGTGCCAGCAGCCCCAGGACAGGGAACACCGGGGAGCTGTTTTTT.

V and J are TRBV2 and TRBJ1-1, with no clear D. V was clipped by 6 bases and J by 2 bases, with 7 bases between them. The CDR3 runs to 12 residues. The germline gives CDR1 SNHLY, CDR2 FYNNEI. The CDR3 coding sequence is TGTGCCAGCAGGCGAGATAACACTGAAGCTTTCTTT. Translating it yields CASRRDNTEAFF.

V and J are TRBV7-2 and TRBJ2-7, with 8 bases identical to TRBD1. The CDR3 has 14 residues. V shed 4 bases and J 3 bases; nucleotides not matched to a gene: 5. Germline V gives CDR1 SGHTA, CDR2 FQGNSA. Written as DNA, the CDR3 is TGTGCCAGCAGCTCAGGGACAGGCGACTACGAGCAGTACTTC. Its translation: CASSSGTGDYEQYF.

The rearrangement links TRBV5-1 to TRBJ2-7, with 7 bases matching TRBD2. V dropped 0 bases and J dropped 1; count of bases not matched to a gene: 7. The CDR3 consists of 16 residues. CDR1 and CDR2 from the germline V gene are SGHRS and YFSETQ. The CDR3 spells CASSLAGGLMSYEQYF. For the CDR3, the DNA is TGCGCCAGCAGCTTGGCCGGGGGGTTAATGTCCTACGAGCAGTACTTC. The full variable domain, its missing parts supplied by reference TRBV5-1 and TRBJ2-7, is KAGVTQTPRYLIKTRGQQVTLSCSPISGHRSVSWYQQTPGQGLQFLFEYFSETQRNKGNFPGRFSGRQFSNSRSEMNVSTLELGDSALYLCASSLAGGLMSYEQYFGPGTRLTVT.